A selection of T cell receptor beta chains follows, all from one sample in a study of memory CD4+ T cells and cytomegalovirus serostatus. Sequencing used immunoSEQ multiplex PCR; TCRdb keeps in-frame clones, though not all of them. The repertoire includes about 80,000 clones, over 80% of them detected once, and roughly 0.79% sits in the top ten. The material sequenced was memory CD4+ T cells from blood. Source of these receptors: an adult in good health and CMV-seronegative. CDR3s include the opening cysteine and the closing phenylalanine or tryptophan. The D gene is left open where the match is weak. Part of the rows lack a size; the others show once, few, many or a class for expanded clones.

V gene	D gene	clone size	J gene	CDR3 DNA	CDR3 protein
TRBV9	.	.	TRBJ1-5	TGTGCCAGCAGCGTAGCCCCGGATACCCGGCAGCCCCAGCATTTT	CASSVAPDTRQPQHF
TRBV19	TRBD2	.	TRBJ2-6	TGTGCCAGTAGTATTCGGGGGGATGGGGCCAACGTCCTGACTTTC	CASSIRGDGANVLTF
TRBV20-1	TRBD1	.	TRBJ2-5	TGCAGTGCCCGCAGGGGGGAGACCCAGTACTTC	CSARRGETQYF
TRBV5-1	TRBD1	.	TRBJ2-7	TGCGCCAGCAGTCTTGACAGGGTATACGAGCAGTACTTC	CASSLDRVYEQYF
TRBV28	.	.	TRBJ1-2	TGTGCCAGCAGCCCCGAACAGTTTGGCTACACCTTC	CASSPEQFGYTF
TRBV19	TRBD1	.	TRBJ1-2	TGTGCCAGTAGTATATTCCGGGACAGCTCTTATGGCTACACCTTC	CASSIFRDSSYGYTF
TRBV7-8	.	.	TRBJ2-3	TGTGCCAGCAGCACGGGGTCGGGGGCCAAAAATACGCAGTATTTT	CASSTGSGAKNTQYF
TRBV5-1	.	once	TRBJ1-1	TGCGCCAGCAGCTTGGATCGGGGTGAAGCTTTCTTT	CASSLDRGEAFF
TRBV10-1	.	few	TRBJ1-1	TGCGCCAGCAGTGACGGGGGCACTGAAGCTTTCTTT	CASSDGGTEAFF
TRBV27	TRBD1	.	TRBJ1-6	TGTGCCACTGGTATGACAGGGAACTATAATTCACCCCTCCACTTT	CATGMTGNYNSPLHF
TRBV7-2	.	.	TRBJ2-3	TGTGCCAGCAGCATAAGGGGGGATACGCAGTATTTT	CASSIRGDTQYF
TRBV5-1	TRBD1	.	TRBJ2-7	TGCGCCAGCAGCTTAAATACCGGGACAGGGGTTTACGAGCAGTACTTC	CASSLNTGTGVYEQYF
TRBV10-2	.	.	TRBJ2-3	TGCGCCAGCAGTGAGGGGGGAGGAGATACGCAGTATTTT	CASSEGGGDTQYF
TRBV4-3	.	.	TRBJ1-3	TGCGCCAGCAGCCAGGCCAAATTTTCCAACTCTGGAAACACCATATATTTT	CASSQAKFSNSGNTIYF
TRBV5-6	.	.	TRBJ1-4	TGTGCCAGCAGCTCGTTTAATAATGAAAAACTGTTTTTT	CASSSFNNEKLFF
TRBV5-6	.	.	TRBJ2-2	TGTGCCAGCAGCTTGTTTGACACCGGGGAGCTGTTTTTT	CASSLFDTGELFF
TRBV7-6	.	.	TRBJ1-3	TGTGCCAGCAGCCCGCGGATAGGCTCTGGAAACACCATATATTTT	CASSPRIGSGNTIYF
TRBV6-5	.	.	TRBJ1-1	TGTGCCAGCAGTTACTCGGGGCGGGGGAACACTGAAGCTTTCTTT	CASSYSGRGNTEAFF
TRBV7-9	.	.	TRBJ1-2	TGTGCCAGCAGTAAAACCCCCTCGTTCCGAGCTAACTATGGCTACACCTTC	CASSKTPSFRANYGYTF
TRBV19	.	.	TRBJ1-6	TGTGCCTGCAGCGCCGAGACGGGAAATTCACCCCTCCACTTT	CACSAETGNSPLHF
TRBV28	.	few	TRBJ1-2	TGTGCCAGCAGAACGGGGTATGGCTACACCTTC	CASRTGYGYTF
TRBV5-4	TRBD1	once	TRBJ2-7	TGTGCCAGCAGCTTCCCAGGGGGCTCCTACGAGCAGTACTTC	CASSFPGGSYEQYF
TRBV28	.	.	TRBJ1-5	TGTGCCAGCAGACAGGGAGTTGCCAATCAGCCCCAGCATTTT	CASRQGVANQPQHF
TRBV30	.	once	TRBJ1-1	TGTGCCTGGAGATACAGCGTGGGGACTGAAGCTTTCTTT	CAWRYSVGTEAFF
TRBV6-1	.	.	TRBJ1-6	TGTGCCACCCAAAAGGATGGTTCACCCCTCCACTTT	CATQKDGSPLHF
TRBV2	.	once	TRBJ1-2	TGTGCCAGCAGGTCAGGCTATGGCTACACCTTC	CASRSGYGYTF
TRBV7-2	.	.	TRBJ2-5	TGTGCCAGCAGCTTAGCGCCAGGGTTCCAAGAGACCCAGTACTTC	CASSLAPGFQETQYF
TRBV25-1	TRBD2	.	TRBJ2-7	TGTGCCAGCCAAGAGGGGGGCCTAGCGGGGATCTACGAGCAGTACTTC	CASQEGGLAGIYEQYF
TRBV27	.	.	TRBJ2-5	TGTGCCAGCAAAACGTGGGGCCTCCAAGAGACCCAGTACTTC	CASKTWGLQETQYF
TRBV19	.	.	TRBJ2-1	TGTGCCAGTAGAGTGGGAGCTGAGCAGTTCTTC	CASRVGAEQFF
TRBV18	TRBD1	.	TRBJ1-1	TGTGCCAGCTCACCCTGGGACAGGGGCAACACTGAAGCTTTCTTT	CASSPWDRGNTEAFF
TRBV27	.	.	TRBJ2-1	TGTGCCAGCAGTATGGGCCACAGGTTCAATGAGCAGTTCTTC	CASSMGHRFNEQFF
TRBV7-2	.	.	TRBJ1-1	TGTGCCAGCAGCTTAGTCGGGGGAGGCACTGAAGCTTTCTTT	CASSLVGGGTEAFF
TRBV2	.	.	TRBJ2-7	TGTGCCAGCACCCTCGAGTTTGGCGAGCAGTACTTC	CASTLEFGEQYF
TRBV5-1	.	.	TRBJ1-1	TGCGCCAGCAGCCCTTTGGACAGATTTTTTATAGGGGCTGAAGCTTTCTTT	CASSPLDRFFIGAEAFF
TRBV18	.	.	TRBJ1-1	TGTGCCAGCTCACCTCAGGGTATGAACACTGAAGCTTTCTTT	CASSPQGMNTEAFF
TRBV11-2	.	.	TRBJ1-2	TGTGCCAGCAGCTCCCTATGGAGGGGATCGCTTGGCTACACCTTC	CASSSLWRGSLGYTF
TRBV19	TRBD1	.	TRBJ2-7	TGTGCCAGTAGGGGACAGAGCTCCTACGAGCAGTACTTC	CASRGQSSYEQYF
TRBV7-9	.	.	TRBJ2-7	TGTGCCAGCAGCTTAGTAGGACCCCGAGAAGGAGTCCACGAGCAGTACTTC	CASSLVGPREGVHEQYF
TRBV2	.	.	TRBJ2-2	TGTGCCAGCAGCGCCGTACGCACCGGGGAGCTGTTTTTT	CASSAVRTGELFF
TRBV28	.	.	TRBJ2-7	TGTGCCAGCAGCCCACCCGGGACATGGAACGAGCAGTACTTC	CASSPPGTWNEQYF
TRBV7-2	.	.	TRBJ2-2	TGTGCCAGCAGCTTAGATGCGCAGAACACCGGGGAGCTGTTTTTT	CASSLDAQNTGELFF
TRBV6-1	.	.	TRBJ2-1	TGTGCCAGCAGTGAAGCGCTTCGGGCTGGCCGGTACAATGAGCAGTTCTTC	CASSEALRAGRYNEQFF
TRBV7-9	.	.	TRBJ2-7	TGTGCCAGCAGCTTAGCGGGGGACGGGTTCTACGAGCAGTACTTC	CASSLAGDGFYEQYF
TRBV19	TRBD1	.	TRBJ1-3	TGTGCCAGTAGTATGACAGGGGCACGGAGCTCGAACACCATATATTTT	CASSMTGARSSNTIYF
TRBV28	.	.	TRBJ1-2	TGTGCCAGCAGTCCCCCTACCGGCCGTCCTAACTATGGCTACACCTTC	CASSPPTGRPNYGYTF
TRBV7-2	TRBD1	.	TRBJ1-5	TGTGCCAGCAGCTCGGACAGGGGGCAGCCCCAGCATTTT	CASSSDRGQPQHF